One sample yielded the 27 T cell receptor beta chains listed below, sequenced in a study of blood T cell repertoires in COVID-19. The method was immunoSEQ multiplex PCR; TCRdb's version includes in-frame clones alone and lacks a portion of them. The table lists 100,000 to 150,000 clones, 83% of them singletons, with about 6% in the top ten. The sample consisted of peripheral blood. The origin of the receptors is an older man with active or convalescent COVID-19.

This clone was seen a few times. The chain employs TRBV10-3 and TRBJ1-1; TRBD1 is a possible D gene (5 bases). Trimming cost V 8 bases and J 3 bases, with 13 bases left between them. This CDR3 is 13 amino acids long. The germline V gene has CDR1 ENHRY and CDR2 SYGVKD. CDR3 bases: TGTGCCATCTGGGATGGAGGGGACACTGAAGCTTTCTTT. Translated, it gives CAIWDGGDTEAFF.

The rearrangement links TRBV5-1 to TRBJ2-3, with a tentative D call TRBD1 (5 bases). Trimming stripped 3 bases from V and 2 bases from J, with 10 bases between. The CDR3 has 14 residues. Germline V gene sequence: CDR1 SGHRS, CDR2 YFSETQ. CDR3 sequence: CASSSQGYTDTQYF. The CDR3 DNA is TGCGCCAGCAGCTCTCAGGGATACACAGATACGCAGTATTTT.

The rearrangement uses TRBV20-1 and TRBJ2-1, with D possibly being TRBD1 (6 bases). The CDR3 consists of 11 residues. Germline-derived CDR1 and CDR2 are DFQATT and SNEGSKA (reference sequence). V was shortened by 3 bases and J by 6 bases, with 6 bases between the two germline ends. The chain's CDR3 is CSARDSNEQFF. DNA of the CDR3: TGCAGTGCTAGGGACAGCAATGAGCAGTTCTTC.

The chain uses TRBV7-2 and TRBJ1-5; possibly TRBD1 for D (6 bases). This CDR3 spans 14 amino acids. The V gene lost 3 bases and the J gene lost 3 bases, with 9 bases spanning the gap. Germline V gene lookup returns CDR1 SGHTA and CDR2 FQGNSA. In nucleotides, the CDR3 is TGTGCCAGCAGCTTCAGGGACAACAATCAGCCCCAGCATTTT. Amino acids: CASSFRDNNQPQHF.

CDR3 residues: CASESSGQGNQPQHF. In DNA form, the CDR3 reads TGTGCCAGCGAGAGTTCGGGACAGGGGAATCAGCCCCAGCATTTT. This sequence joins TRBV2 and TRBJ1-5, with 10 bases identical to TRBD1. This CDR3 contains 15 residues. Germline V gives CDR1 SNHLY, CDR2 FYNNEI. With V trimmed by 8 bases and J by 4 bases, 8 bases remained unmatched.

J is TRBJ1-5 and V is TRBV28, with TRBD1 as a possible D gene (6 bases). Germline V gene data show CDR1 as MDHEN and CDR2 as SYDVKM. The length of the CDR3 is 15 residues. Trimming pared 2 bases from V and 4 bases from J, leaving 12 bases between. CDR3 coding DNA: TGTGCCAGCAGTTTAAAGGACAGTTTAAATCAGCCCCAGCATTTT. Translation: CASSLKDSLNQPQHF.

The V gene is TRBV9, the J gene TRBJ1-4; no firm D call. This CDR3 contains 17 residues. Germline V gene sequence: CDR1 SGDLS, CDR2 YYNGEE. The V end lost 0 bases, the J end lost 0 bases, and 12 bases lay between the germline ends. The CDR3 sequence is CASSVDSMSATNEKLFF. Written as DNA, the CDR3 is TGTGCCAGCAGCGTAGACTCGATGAGTGCAACTAATGAAAAACTGTTTTTT.

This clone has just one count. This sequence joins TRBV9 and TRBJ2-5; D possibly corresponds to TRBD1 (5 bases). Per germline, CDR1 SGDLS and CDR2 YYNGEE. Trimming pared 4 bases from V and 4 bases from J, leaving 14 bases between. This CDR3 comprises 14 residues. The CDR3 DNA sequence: TGTGCCAGCAGCAAAGGGGTAGTTGCAGAGACCCAGTACTTC. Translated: CASSKGVVAETQYF.

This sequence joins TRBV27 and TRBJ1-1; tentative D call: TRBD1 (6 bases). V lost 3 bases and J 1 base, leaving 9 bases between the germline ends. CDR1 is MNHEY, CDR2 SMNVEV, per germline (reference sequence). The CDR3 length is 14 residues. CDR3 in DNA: TGTGCCAGCAGTTTCGGACAGAGGAACACTGAAGCTTTCTTT. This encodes CASSFGQRNTEAFF.

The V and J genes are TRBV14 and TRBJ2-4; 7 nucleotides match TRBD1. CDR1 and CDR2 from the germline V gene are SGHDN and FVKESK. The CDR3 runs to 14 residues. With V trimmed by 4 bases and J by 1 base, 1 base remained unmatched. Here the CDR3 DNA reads TGTGCCAGCAGCCCGACAGGGGCCAAAAACATTCAGTACTTC. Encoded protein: CASSPTGAKNIQYF.

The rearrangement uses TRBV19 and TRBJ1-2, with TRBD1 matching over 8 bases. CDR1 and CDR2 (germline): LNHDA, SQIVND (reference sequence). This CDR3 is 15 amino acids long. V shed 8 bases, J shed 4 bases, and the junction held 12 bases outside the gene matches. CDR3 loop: CASGNRGAFIYGYTF. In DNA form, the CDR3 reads TGTGCCAGTGGAAACAGGGGGGCCTTTATCTATGGCTACACCTTC.

CDR3 region: CASSLKVGQGTEAFF. In DNA, the CDR3 is TGTGCCAGCAGCTTAAAGGTGGGACAGGGCACTGAAGCTTTCTTT. J is TRBJ1-1 and V is TRBV7-3; TRBD1 matches 9 bases. CDR3 length equals 15 residues. V was clipped by 1 base and J by 4 bases; unmatched bases: 4. Germline V gives CDR1 SGHTA, CDR2 FQGTGA.

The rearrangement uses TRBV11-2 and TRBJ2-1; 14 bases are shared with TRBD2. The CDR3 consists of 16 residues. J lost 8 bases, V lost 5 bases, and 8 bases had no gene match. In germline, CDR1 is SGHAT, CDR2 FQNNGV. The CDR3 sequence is CASSIKKTSGGDEQFF. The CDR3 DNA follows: TGTGCCAGCAGCATAAAAAAGACTAGCGGGGGGGATGAGCAGTTCTTC.

The CDR3 reads CASSLIYEQFF. The CDR3 DNA reads as TGTGCCAGCAGTTTAATCTATGAGCAGTTCTTC. The genes are TRBV28 and TRBJ2-1; D not certain. CDR1 and CDR2 (germline): MDHEN, SYDVKM. Trimming pared 2 bases from V and 8 bases from J, leaving 4 bases between. The CDR3 loop spans 11 amino acids. Full variable domain (outside the CDR3, taken from reference TRBV28 and TRBJ2-1): DVKVTQSSRYLVKRTGEKVFLECVQDMDHENMFWYRQDPGLGLRLIYFSYDVKMKEKGDIPEGYSVSREKKERFSLILESASTNQTSMYLCASSLIYEQFFGPGTRLTVL.

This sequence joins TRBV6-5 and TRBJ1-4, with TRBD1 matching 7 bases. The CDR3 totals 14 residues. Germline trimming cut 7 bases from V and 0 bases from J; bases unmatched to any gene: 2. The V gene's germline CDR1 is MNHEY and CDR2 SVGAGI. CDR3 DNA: TGTGCCAGCAAAGACAGGGCAACTAATGAAAAACTGTTTTTT. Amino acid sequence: CASKDRATNEKLFF.

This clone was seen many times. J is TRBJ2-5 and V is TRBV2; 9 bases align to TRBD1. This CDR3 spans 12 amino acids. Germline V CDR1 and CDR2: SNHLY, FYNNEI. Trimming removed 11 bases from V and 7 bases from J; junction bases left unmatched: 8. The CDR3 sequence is CAFRGTGTTQYF. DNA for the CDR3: TGTGCCTTCAGAGGGACAGGGACGACCCAGTACTTC.

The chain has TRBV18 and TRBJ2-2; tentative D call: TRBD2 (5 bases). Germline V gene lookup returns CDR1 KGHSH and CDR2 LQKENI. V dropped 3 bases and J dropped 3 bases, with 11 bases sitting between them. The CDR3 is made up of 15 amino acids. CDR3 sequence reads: CASSPPGGYTGELFF. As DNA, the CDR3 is TGTGCCAGCTCACCTCCGGGCGGGTACACCGGGGAGCTGTTTTTT.

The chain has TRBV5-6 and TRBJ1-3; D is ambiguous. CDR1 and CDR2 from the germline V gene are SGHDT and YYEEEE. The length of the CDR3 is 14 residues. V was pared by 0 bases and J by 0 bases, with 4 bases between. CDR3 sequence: CASSLDTSGNTIYF. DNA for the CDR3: TGTGCCAGCAGCTTGGACACCTCTGGAAACACCATATATTTT. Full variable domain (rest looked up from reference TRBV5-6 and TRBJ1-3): DAGVTQSPTHLIKTRGQQVTLRCSPKSGHDTVSWYQQALGQGPQFIFQYYEEEERQRGNFPDRFSGHQFPNYSSELNVNALLLGDSALYLCASSLDTSGNTIYFGEGSWLTVV.

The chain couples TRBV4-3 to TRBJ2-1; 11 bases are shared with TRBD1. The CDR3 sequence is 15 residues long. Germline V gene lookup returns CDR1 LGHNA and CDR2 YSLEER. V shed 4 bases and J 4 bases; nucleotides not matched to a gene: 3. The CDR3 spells CASSPDRGPYNEQFF. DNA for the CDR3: TGCGCCAGCAGCCCGGACAGGGGGCCGTACAATGAGCAGTTCTTC.

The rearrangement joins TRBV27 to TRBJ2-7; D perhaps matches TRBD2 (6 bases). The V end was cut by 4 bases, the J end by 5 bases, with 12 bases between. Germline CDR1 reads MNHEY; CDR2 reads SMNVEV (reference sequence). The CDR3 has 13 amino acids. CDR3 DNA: TGTGCCAGCAGTTCTCACGGACTAAACGAGCAGTACTTC. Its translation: CASSSHGLNEQYF.

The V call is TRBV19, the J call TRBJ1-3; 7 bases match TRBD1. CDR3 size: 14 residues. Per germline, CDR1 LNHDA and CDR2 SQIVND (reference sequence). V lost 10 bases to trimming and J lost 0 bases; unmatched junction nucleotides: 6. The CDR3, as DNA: TGTGCCACCATTGACAGGGACTCTGGAAACACCATATATTTT. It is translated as CATIDRDSGNTIYF. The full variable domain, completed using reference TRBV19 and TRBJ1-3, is DGGITQSPKYLFRKEGQNVTLSCEQNLNHDAMYWYRQDPGQGLRLIYYSQIVNDFQKGDIAEGYSVSREKKESFPLTVTSAQKNPTAFYLCATIDRDSGNTIYFGEGSWLTVV.

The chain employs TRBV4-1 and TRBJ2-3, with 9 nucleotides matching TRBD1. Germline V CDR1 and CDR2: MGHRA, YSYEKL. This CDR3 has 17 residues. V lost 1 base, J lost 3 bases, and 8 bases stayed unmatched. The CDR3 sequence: CASSQAGTGFGTDTQYF. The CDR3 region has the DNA TGCGCCAGCAGCCAAGCCGGGACAGGGTTCGGGACAGATACGCAGTATTTT.

CDR3: CSVEGTGGMAQETQYF. The CDR3 DNA is TGCAGCGTTGAAGGGACAGGGGGAATGGCACAAGAGACCCAGTACTTC. The chain links TRBV29-1 to TRBJ2-5; 10 bases fit TRBD1. Per the germline V gene, CDR1 is SQVTM and CDR2 is ANQGSEA. CDR3 length: 16 residues. V lost 1 base to trimming and J lost 2 bases; unmatched junction nucleotides: 7.

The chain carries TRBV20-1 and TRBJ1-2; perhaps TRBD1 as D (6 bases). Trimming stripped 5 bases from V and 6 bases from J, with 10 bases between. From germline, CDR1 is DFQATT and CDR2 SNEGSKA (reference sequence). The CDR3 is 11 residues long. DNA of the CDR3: TGCAGTGCTCGGAACAGGGATGGCTACACCTTC. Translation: CSARNRDGYTF.

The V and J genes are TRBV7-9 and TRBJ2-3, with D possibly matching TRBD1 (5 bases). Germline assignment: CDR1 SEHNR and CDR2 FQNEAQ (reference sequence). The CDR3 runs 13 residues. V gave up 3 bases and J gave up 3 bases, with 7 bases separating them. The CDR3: CASSFQGTDTQYF. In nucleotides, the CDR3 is TGTGCCAGCAGCTTCCAGGGTACAGATACGCAGTATTTT.

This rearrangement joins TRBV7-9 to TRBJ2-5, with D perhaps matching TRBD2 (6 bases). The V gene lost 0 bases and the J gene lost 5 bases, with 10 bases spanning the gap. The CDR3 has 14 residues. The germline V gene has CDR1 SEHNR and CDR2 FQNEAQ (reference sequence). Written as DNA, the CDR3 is TGTGCCAGCAGCTTAGCGTACAGCGGGGAGACCCAGTACTTC. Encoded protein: CASSLAYSGETQYF.

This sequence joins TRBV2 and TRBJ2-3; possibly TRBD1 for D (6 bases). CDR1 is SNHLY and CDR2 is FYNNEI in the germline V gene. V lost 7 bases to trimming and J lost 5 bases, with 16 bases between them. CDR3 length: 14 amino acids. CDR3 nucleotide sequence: TGTGCCAGCACGTTGAATTGGGGGCTAGATACGCAGTATTTT. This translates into CASTLNWGLDTQYF.